This T cell receptor (beta chain) appears in the sequencing data of a study of T cells after yellow fever vaccination. In the study overall: SMART-Seq v4 Ultra Low Input served to prepare low-cell-number fractions.

The CDR3 has 15 amino acids. Germline V gene data show CDR1 as SGDLS and CDR2 as YYNGEE. Trimming stripped 0 bases from V and 1 base from J, with 10 bases between. Notes on the study in general: Reappearing after the booster were most of the clones from primary vaccination (about 96% CD4, roughly 86% CD8). One caveat is that FACS-sorted repertoires could contain abundant clonotypes contaminating from the bulk population.

UMIs were added to TCR cDNA along with a universal primer site when it was made by 5'RACE template switching. MiXCR, applied by TCRdb to the 5' RACE reads, yields one record per CDR3 protein. This table holds a few hundred thousand distinct CDR3 sequences, over 15% found once. This clonotype occurred a few times. Its antigen is currently unknown. The chain combines TRBV9 with TRBJ1-2; D is ambiguous. This specimen was PBMCs, taken 15 days after the yellow fever booster vaccination. This receptor was obtained from a young man who received the YFV17D yellow fever vaccine. The CDR3 bases are TGTGCCAGCAGCGTAGGACCGGAGGGTAACTATGGCTACACCTTC. Its translation: CASSVGPEGNYGYTF. Full variable domain (outside the CDR3, taken from reference TRBV9 and TRBJ1-2): DSGVTQTPKHLITATGQRVTLRCSPRSGDLSVYWYQQSLDQGLQFLIQYYNGEERAKGNILERFSAQQFPDLHSELNLSSLELGDSALYFCASSVGPEGNYGYTFGSGTRLTVV.